Presented here are 3 T cell receptor beta chains from one specimen sequenced in a study of T cells in Graves' hyperthyroidism and ophthalmopathy. RNA transcripts served as the template for amplifying TCR beta CDR3 regions. During a first-round RT-PCR of the TCR CDR3, the HTBI primer set was used. TCRdb reprocessed the multiplex PCR reads via MiXCR and lists one record per CDR3 protein. The sample holds 530,000 or so distinct CDR3 sequences; about 24% are singletons and the top ten take about 11%. The sequenced sample was blood. Receptors were obtained from a woman aged 25-40 years with Graves' ophthalmopathy.

In its sample, this clonotype was seen many times. The chain employs TRBV5-1 and TRBJ1-1; 7 positions agree with TRBD1. The CDR3 has 14 amino acids. In germline, CDR1 is SGHRS, CDR2 YFSETQ. Trimming cost V 4 bases and J 0 bases; bases outside gene matches: 3. CDR3 loop: CASSRTGMNTEAFF. The CDR3 DNA is TGCGCCAGCAGCCGGACAGGAATGAACACTGAAGCTTTCTTT.

The count of this clonotype is one. The J gene is TRBJ2-5, the V gene TRBV9, with 7 bases aligning to TRBD2. V shed 0 bases and J 4 bases; nucleotides not matched to a gene: 0. CDR1 is SGDLS, CDR2 YYNGEE, per germline. The CDR3 has 13 amino acids. The CDR3 spells CASSVGTRETQYF. DNA for the CDR3: TGTGCCAGCAGCGTAGGGACTAGAGAGACCCAGTACTTC.

Many counts were recorded for this clonotype. The rearrangement links TRBV10-3 to TRBJ1-1, with unresolved D. The CDR3 is 15 amino acids. Trimming took off 0 bases at V and 0 bases at J, with 8 bases between the two ends. Germline CDR1 and CDR2: ENHRY and SYGVKD. CDR3 nucleotides: TGTGCCATCAGTGAGTCCGACCGGCTGAACACTGAAGCTTTCTTT. Translated, it gives CAISESDRLNTEAFF.